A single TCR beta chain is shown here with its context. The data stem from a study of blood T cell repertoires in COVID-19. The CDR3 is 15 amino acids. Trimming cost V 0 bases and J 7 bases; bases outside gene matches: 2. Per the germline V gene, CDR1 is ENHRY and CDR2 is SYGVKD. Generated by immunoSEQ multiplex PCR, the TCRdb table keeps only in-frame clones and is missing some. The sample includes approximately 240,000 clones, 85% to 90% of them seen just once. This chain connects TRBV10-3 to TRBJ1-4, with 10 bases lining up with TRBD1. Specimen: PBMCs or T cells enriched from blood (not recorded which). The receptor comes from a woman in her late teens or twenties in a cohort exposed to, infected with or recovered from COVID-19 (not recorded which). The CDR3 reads CAISESGTGVEKLFF. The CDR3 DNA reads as TGTGCCATCAGTGAGTCTGGGACAGGGGTTGAAAAACTGTTTTTT.